This entry lists 22 T cell receptor beta chains sequenced from one sample in a study of OX40 agonist ivuxolimab in advanced cancers. Sequenced by immunoSEQ multiplex PCR; TCRdb stores in-frame clones only, minus some. Counted here are about 60,000 clones, about nine tenths occurring once; the ten biggest clones make up 2.8%. Source: CD4+ or CD8+ T cells sorted from blood, taken in a trial of the OX40 agonist ivuxolimab. These receptors were obtained from an adult with an advanced solid tumor such as melanoma, head and neck, liver or kidney cancer.

The rearrangement links TRBV11-2 to TRBJ2-5, with a tentative D call TRBD1 (6 bases). The assigned J gene may be wrong: the sequence end matches TRBJ2-7 better. The CDR3 runs to 12 residues. Per the germline V gene, CDR1 is SGHAT and CDR2 is FQNNGV. The CDR3 DNA reads TGTGCCAGCAGCCCGACAGGATCCGAGCAGTACTTC. This translates into CASSPTGSEQYF.

This clone was detected only once. CDR3: CASSFALSSYEQYF. CDR3 nucleotides: TGTGCCAGCAGCTTCGCCCTCAGCTCCTACGAGCAGTACTTC. V usage is TRBV7-9 and J usage is TRBJ2-7; D not resolved. Germline values: CDR1 SEHNR, CDR2 FQNEAQ (reference sequence). Trimming cost V 3 bases and J 0 bases, with 9 bases left between them. The CDR3 runs 14 residues.

V gene TRBV6-1 combines with J gene TRBJ1-3; D not resolved. The CDR3 length is 13 residues. Germline-derived CDR1 and CDR2 are MNHNS and SASEGT. V lost 4 bases and J 4 bases, leaving 8 bases between the germline ends. The chain's CDR3 is CASSAPPGNTIYF. The CDR3, as DNA: TGTGCCAGCAGTGCCCCTCCCGGAAACACCATATATTTT.

The chain has TRBV7-3 and TRBJ2-3; TRBD2 matches at 8 bases. Germline CDR1 SGHTA, CDR2 FQGTGA. Trimming removed 4 bases from V and 5 bases from J; junction bases left unmatched: 8. The length of the CDR3 is 15 residues. In nucleotides, the CDR3 is TGTGCCAGCAGCTCTTTAGCGGGGCGGGTAGATACGCAGTATTTT. Residues: CASSSLAGRVDTQYF.

The chain recombines TRBV27 with TRBJ2-1; 8 bases match TRBD1. The CDR3 has 16 residues. Germline V lookup: CDR1 MNHEY, CDR2 SMNVEV (reference sequence). J lost 3 bases, V lost 5 bases, and 9 bases had no gene match. CDR3 coding DNA: TGTGCCAGCAGTCCCGTCGACAGGGGCTTCTACAATGAGCAGTTCTTC. It is translated as CASSPVDRGFYNEQFF.

The chain combines TRBV7-2 with TRBJ2-5; the D is unclear. CDR3 length equals 13 residues. Per the germline V gene, CDR1 is SGHTA and CDR2 is FQGNSA. V lost 4 bases, J lost 3 bases, and 9 bases lay in between. The CDR3 protein is CASSSDVKETQYF. The CDR3 bases are TGTGCCAGCAGCTCGGATGTAAAAGAGACCCAGTACTTC.

This chain links TRBV29-1 with TRBJ2-5; 16 positions match TRBD2. The CDR3 runs 15 residues. The J segment lost 5 bases and the V segment lost 3 bases, leaving 3 bases of the junction unmatched. The germline V gene encodes CDR1 SQVTM and CDR2 ANQGSEA. CDR3 loop: CSVEGLAGGPETQYF. CDR3 DNA sequence: TGCAGCGTTGAGGGACTAGCGGGAGGGCCTGAGACCCAGTACTTC.

The chain links TRBV10-3 to TRBJ2-1; 8 bases align to TRBD2. The CDR3 is 13 residues long. Per germline, CDR1 ENHRY and CDR2 SYGVKD. V lost 2 bases to trimming and J lost 16 bases; unmatched junction nucleotides: 10. The chain's CDR3 is CAISEELGREAFF. The DNA for the CDR3 is TGTGCCATCAGTGAGGAACTGGGGCGGGAGGCCTTCTTC.

The chain joins TRBV6-1 to TRBJ2-7; D unresolved. The CDR3 extends over 11 amino acids. Trimming removed 6 bases at V and 3 bases at J, with 6 bases between. From germline, CDR1 is MNHNS and CDR2 SASEGT. The CDR3 sequence: CASSDYYEQYF. In DNA, the CDR3 is TGTGCCAGCAGCGATTACTACGAGCAGTACTTC.

The gene calls are TRBV19 and TRBJ2-1, with TRBD2 identical over 9 bases. With V trimmed by 11 bases and J by 10 bases, 18 bases remained unmatched. The CDR3 totals 15 residues. Germline CDR1 and CDR2: LNHDA and SQIVND (reference sequence). The CDR3, as DNA: TGTGCCGTCCGAGGAGGGATAGCGGGAGAACGGGAGCAGTTCTTC. Translation: CAVRGGIAGEREQFF.

This chain links TRBV9 with TRBJ2-2; 7 bases match TRBD1. V lost 3 bases and J lost 3; bases outside the gene matches: 2. The germline CDR1 and CDR2 sequences are SGDLS and YYNGEE. The CDR3 consists of 14 residues. CDR3 residues: CASSAGQYTGELFF. The DNA for the CDR3 is TGTGCCAGCAGCGCGGGACAGTACACCGGGGAGCTGTTTTTT.

This chain joins TRBV18 and TRBJ1-2; D ambiguous. V gave up 3 bases and J gave up 3 bases, with 11 bases separating them. Germline V CDR1 and CDR2: KGHSH, LQKENI. This CDR3 region has 14 residues. CDR3: CASSPGLKDYGYTF. The CDR3 DNA reads TGTGCCAGCTCACCCGGACTGAAAGACTATGGCTACACCTTC.

The V gene is TRBV5-6, the J gene TRBJ2-1; D remains ambiguous. Germline CDR1 and CDR2: SGHDT and YYEEEE. There are 13 residues in the CDR3. Trimming stripped 3 bases from V and 3 bases from J, with 7 bases between. This chain's CDR3 is CASSSDFYNEQFF. In DNA form, the CDR3 reads TGTGCCAGCAGCTCGGATTTCTACAATGAGCAGTTCTTC. The full variable domain, rest sourced from reference TRBV5-6 and TRBJ2-1, is DAGVTQSPTHLIKTRGQQVTLRCSPKSGHDTVSWYQQALGQGPQFIFQYYEEEERQRGNFPDRFSGHQFPNYSSELNVNALLLGDSALYLCASSSDFYNEQFFGPGTRLTVL.

The genes are TRBV5-6 and TRBJ2-7; D is possibly TRBD2 (6 bases). This CDR3 is 13 amino acids long. Trimming cost V 4 bases and J 8 bases, with 16 bases left between them. Germline-derived CDR1 and CDR2 are SGHDT and YYEEEE. The CDR3 is CASSQWEVNQQYF. In nucleotides, the CDR3 is TGTGCCAGCAGCCAATGGGAGGTTAACCAGCAGTACTTC.

This chain connects TRBV9 to TRBJ1-6, with 7 positions matching TRBD1. V shed 6 bases, J shed 7 bases, and the junction held 10 bases outside the gene matches. The CDR3 loop spans 15 amino acids. CDR1 is SGDLS and CDR2 is YYNGEE in the germline V gene. The CDR3 protein is CASTPTTGKNSPLHF. The DNA of the CDR3 is TGTGCCAGCACCCCCACGACAGGGAAAAATTCACCCCTCCACTTT. Together with reference TRBV9 and TRBJ1-6, the CDR3 gives the full variable domain: DSGVTQTPKHLITATGQRVTLRCSPRSGDLSVYWYQQSLDQGLQFLIQYYNGEERAKGNILERFSAQQFPDLHSELNLSSLELGDSALYFCASTPTTGKNSPLHFGNGTRLTVT.

This clone was observed once. V usage is TRBV28 and J usage is TRBJ1-4; D not resolved. V was trimmed by 6 bases and J by 10 bases, leaving 15 bases between them. This CDR3 is 13 amino acids long. Germline assignment: CDR1 MDHEN and CDR2 SYDVKM. The CDR3 here is CASSELGRGKLFF. CDR3 in DNA: TGTGCCAGCAGCGAATTGGGTCGTGGAAAACTGTTTTTT. The variable domain in full, with the rest retrieved from reference TRBV28 and TRBJ1-4, is DVKVTQSSRYLVKRTGEKVFLECVQDMDHENMFWYRQDPGLGLRLIYFSYDVKMKEKGDIPEGYSVSREKKERFSLILESASTNQTSMYLCASSELGRGKLFFGSGTQLSVL.

This chain uses TRBV4-1 with TRBJ2-7; D possibly corresponds to TRBD2 (6 bases). CDR1 MGHRA and CDR2 YSYEKL come from the germline V gene. This CDR3 is 16 amino acids long. V lost 0 bases and J lost 6, with 18 bases in between. The CDR3 region has the DNA TGCGCCAGCAGCCAAGATCCCGGGAGCCGCCGGAGCGAGCAGTACTTC. Protein sequence: CASSQDPGSRRSEQYF.

This clone was observed once. V is TRBV5-1 and J is TRBJ1-4; a possible D gene is TRBD1 (5 bases). This CDR3 comprises 14 residues. In germline, CDR1 is SGHRS, CDR2 YFSETQ. V was shortened by 1 base and J by 10 bases, with 14 bases between the two germline ends. Written as DNA, the CDR3 is TGCGCCAGCAGCTTGTCCCGCTCCCAGGGAAAACTGTTTTTT. This sequence encodes CASSLSRSQGKLFF. Supplemented by reference TRBV5-1 and TRBJ1-4, the full variable domain reads KAGVTQTPRYLIKTRGQQVTLSCSPISGHRSVSWYQQTPGQGLQFLFEYFSETQRNKGNFPGRFSGRQFSNSRSEMNVSTLELGDSALYLCASSLSRSQGKLFFGSGTQLSVL.

The genes are TRBV5-6 and TRBJ1-5; 7 nucleotides align to TRBD1. Germline V gene sequence: CDR1 SGHDT, CDR2 YYEEEE. J lost 3 bases, V lost 4 bases, and 7 bases had no gene match. The CDR3 contains 15 residues. The CDR3 sequence: CASSETGVYNQPQHF. CDR3 coding DNA: TGTGCCAGCAGCGAAACAGGGGTGTACAATCAGCCCCAGCATTTT.

V usage is TRBV19 and J usage is TRBJ1-4, with 9 bases identical to TRBD1. Germline assignment: CDR1 LNHDA and CDR2 SQIVND (reference sequence). With 7 bases clipped from V and 6 bases from J, the junction kept 6 bases outside the gene matches. The CDR3 length is 14 residues. The CDR3 protein is CASTPDRGDEKLFF. The CDR3 coding sequence is TGTGCCAGTACCCCGGACAGGGGAGATGAAAAACTGTTTTTT.

This clone was detected once. The chain joins TRBV18 to TRBJ2-1; D could derive from TRBD1 or TRBD2 (5 bases each). With 5 bases removed from V and 6 bases from J, the gap between germline ends came to 17 bases. Germline V gene data show CDR1 as KGHSH and CDR2 as LQKENI. The CDR3 spans 15 residues. In nucleotides, the CDR3 is TGTGCCAGCTCAAGTGCGAGCGAGGGGACCAATGAGCAGTTCTTC. Translated: CASSSASEGTNEQFF.

V and J are TRBV7-9 and TRBJ2-1, with 11 bases identical to TRBD2. The CDR3 is made up of 15 amino acids. From germline, CDR1 is SEHNR and CDR2 FQNEAQ (reference sequence). J lost 5 bases, V lost 5 bases, and 5 bases had no gene match. Here the CDR3 reads CASSHGTSGDNEQFF. The CDR3 DNA sequence: TGTGCCAGCAGCCATGGGACTAGCGGCGACAATGAGCAGTTCTTC.